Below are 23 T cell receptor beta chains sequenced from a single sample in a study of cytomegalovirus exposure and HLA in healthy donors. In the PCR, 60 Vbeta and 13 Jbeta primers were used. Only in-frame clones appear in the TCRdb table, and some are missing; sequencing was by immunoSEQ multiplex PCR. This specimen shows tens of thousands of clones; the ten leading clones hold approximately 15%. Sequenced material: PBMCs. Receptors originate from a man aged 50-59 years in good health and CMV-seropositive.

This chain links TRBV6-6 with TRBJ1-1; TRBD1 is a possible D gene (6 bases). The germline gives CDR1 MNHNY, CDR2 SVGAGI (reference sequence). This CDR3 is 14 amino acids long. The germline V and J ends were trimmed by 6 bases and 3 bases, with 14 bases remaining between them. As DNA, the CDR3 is TGTGCCAGCAGCGAGGGGGTGGGGGACACTGAAGCTTTCTTT. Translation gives CASSEGVGDTEAFF.

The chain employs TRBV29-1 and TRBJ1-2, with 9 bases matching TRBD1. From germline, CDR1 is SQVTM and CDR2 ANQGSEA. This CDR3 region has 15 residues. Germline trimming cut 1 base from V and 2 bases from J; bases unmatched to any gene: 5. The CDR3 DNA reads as TGCAGCGTTGAAGCCCGGGGGACAGGGAACTATGGCTACACCTTC. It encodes CSVEARGTGNYGYTF.

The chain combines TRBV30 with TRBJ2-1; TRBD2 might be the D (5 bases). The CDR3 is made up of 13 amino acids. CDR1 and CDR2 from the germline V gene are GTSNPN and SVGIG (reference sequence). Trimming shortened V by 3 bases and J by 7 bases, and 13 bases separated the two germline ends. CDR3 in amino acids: CAWRLDPYNEQFF. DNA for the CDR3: TGTGCCTGGAGACTAGACCCTTATAATGAGCAGTTCTTC.

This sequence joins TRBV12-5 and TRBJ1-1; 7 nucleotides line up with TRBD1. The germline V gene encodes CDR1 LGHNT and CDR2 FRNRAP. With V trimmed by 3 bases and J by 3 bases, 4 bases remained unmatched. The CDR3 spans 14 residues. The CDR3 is CASGFMQGDTEAFF. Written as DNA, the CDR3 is TGTGCTAGTGGTTTTATGCAGGGGGACACTGAAGCTTTCTTT.

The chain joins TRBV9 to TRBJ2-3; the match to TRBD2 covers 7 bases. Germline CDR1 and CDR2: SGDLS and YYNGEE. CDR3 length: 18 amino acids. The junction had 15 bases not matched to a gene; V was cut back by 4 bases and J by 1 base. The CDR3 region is CASSPLPIGGSGTDTQYF. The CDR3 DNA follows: TGTGCCAGCAGCCCACTACCAATCGGGGGGAGCGGCACAGATACGCAGTATTTT.

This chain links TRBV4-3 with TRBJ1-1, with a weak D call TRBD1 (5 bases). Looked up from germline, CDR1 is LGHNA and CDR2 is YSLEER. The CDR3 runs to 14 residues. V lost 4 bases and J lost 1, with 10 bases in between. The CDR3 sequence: CASSPGWKNTEAFF. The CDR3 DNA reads TGCGCCAGCAGCCCAGGGTGGAAGAACACTGAAGCTTTCTTT.

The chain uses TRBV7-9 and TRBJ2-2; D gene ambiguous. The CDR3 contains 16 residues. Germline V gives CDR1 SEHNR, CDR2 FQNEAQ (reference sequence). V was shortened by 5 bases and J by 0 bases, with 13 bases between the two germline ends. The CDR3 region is CASSPRLPSNTGELFF. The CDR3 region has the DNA TGTGCCAGCAGCCCCCGACTGCCATCGAACACCGGGGAGCTGTTTTTT.

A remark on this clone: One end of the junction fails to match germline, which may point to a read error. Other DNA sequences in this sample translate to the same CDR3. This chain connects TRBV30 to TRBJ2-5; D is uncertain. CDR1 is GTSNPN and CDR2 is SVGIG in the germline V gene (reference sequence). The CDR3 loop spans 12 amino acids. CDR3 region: CAWSLQQETQYF. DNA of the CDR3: TGTGCCTGGAGTCTACAGCAAGAGACCCAATACTTC.

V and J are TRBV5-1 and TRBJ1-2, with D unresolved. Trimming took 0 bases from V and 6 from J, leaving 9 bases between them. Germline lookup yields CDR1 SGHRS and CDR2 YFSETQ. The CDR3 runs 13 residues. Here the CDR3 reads CASSLDSPDGYTF. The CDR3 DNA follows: TGCGCCAGCAGCTTGGACAGCCCTGATGGCTACACCTTC.

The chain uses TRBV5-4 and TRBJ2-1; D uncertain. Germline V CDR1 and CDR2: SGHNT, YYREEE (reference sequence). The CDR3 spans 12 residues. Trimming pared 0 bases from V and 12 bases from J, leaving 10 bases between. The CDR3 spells CASSLARGLQFF. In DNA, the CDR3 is TGTGCCAGCAGCTTGGCCCGAGGTCTGCAGTTCTTC.

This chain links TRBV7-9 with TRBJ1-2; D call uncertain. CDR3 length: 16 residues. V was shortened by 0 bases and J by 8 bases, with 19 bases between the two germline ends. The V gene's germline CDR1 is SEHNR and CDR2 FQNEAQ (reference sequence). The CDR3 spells CASSLASNYPGLGYTF. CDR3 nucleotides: TGTGCCAGCAGCTTAGCCTCTAACTACCCGGGGTTGGGCTACACCTTC.

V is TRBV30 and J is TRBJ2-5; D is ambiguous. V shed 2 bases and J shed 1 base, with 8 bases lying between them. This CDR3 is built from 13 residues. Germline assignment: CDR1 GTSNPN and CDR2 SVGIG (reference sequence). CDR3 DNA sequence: TGTGCCTGGAGTTTCGGAGCCCAAGAGACCCAGTACTTC. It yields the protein CAWSFGAQETQYF.

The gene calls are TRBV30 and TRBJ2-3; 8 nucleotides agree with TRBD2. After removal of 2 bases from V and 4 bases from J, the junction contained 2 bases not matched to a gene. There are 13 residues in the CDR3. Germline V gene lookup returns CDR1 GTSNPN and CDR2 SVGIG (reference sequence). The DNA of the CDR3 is TGTGCCTGGAGTAGCGGGAGTGCAGATACGCAGTATTTT. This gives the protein CAWSSGSADTQYF.

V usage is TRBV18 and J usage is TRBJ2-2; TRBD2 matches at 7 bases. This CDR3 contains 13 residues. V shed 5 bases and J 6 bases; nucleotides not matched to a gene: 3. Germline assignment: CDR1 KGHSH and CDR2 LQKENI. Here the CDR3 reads CASSAGEAGELFF. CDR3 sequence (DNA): TGTGCCAGCTCAGCGGGGGAGGCCGGGGAGCTGTTTTTT.

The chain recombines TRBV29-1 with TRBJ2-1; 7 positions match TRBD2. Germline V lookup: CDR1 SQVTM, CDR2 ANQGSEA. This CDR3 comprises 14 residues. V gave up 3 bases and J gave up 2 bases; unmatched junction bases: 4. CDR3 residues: CSVEGAGTYNEQFF. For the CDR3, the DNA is TGCAGCGTTGAGGGAGCGGGAACCTACAATGAGCAGTTCTTC.

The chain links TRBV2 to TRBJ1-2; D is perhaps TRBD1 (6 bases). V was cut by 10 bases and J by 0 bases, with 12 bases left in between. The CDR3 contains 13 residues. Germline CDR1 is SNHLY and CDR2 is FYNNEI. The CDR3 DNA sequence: TGTGCCAACAGACAGGTAGCTAACTATGGCTACACCTTC. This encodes CANRQVANYGYTF.

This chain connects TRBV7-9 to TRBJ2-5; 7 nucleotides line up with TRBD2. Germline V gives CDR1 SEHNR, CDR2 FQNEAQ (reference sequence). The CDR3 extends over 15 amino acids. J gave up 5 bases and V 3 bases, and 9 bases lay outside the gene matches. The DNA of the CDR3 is TGTGCCAGCAGCTTTACGGCTCCGGGAGGCGAGACCCAGTACTTC. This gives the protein CASSFTAPGGETQYF.

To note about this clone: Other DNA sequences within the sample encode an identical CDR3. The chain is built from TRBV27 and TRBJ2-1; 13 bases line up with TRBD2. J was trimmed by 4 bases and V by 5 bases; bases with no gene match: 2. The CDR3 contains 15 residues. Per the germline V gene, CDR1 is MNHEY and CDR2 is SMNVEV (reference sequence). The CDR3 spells CASSRGLAGYNEQFF. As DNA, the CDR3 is TGTGCCAGCAGTAGGGGACTAGCGGGATACAATGAGCAGTTCTTC.

The chain's CDR3 is CASSPEARLFF. CDR3 in DNA: TGTGCCAGCAGTCCCGAAGCGCGACTGTTTTTT. The chain joins TRBV2 to TRBJ1-4; D is unclear. Germline-derived CDR1 and CDR2 are SNHLY and FYNNEI. V dropped 5 bases and J dropped 13 bases, with 11 bases sitting between them. This CDR3 has 11 residues.

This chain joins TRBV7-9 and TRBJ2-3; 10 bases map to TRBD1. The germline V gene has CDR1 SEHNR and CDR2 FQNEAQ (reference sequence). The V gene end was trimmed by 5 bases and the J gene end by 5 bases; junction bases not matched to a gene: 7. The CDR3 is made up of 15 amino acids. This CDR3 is CASSQDRGRGDTQYF. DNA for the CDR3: TGTGCCAGCAGCCAAGACAGGGGGCGCGGAGATACGCAGTATTTT.

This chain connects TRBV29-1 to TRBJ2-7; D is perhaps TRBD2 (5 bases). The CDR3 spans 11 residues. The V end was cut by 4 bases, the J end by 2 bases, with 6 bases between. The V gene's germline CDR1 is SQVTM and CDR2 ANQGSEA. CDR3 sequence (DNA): TGCAGCGTTGGAGGGACCTACGAGCAGTACTTC. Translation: CSVGGTYEQYF.

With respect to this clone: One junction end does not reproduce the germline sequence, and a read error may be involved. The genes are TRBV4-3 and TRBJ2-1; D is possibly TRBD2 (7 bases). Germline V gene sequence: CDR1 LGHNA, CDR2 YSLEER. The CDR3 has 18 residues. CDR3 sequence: CASSQDGGDKSSDNEQFF. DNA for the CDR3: TGCGCCAGCAGCCAAGATGGGGGGGACAAGAGCTCCGACAATGAGCAGTTCTTC.

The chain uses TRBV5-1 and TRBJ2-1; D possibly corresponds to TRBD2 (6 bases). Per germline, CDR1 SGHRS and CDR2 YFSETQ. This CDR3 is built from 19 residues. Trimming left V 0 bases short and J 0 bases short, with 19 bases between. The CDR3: CASSLGGGSGPGSYNEQFF. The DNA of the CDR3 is TGCGCCAGCAGCTTGGGGGGCGGTAGCGGCCCGGGCTCCTACAATGAGCAGTTCTTC.